This T cell receptor beta chain was retrieved from a study of OX40 agonist ivuxolimab in advanced cancers. Study information: Patients got intravenous ivuxolimab at 0.01 to 10 mg/kg every 2 weeks.

On this clone: Its antigen is not identified.

Trimming took 4 bases from V and 0 from J, leaving 10 bases between them. The V gene's germline CDR1 is LNHDA and CDR2 SQIVND (reference sequence). The CDR3 has 14 amino acids. Generated by immunoSEQ multiplex PCR, the TCRdb table keeps only in-frame clones and is missing some. The table shows roughly 50,000 clones, with 70% to 90% occurring only once. Study observations and caveats: Among the lowest peripheral clonal expansion occurred in 0.1-3.0 mg/kg partial responders. Among T cells, CD8+ cells averaged more expanded clones than CD4+ cells. The antigens recognized by the expanded peripheral T cells, that is their antigen specificity, were not determined.

The clonotype originates from an adult with an advanced solid tumor such as melanoma, head and neck, liver or kidney cancer. This material consisted of CD4+ or CD8+ T cells sorted from blood, taken in a trial of the OX40 agonist ivuxolimab. The V and J genes are TRBV19 and TRBJ2-7; no clear D. CDR3 bases: TGTGCCAGTAGTAGGTCAGGCAGCTCCTACGAGCAGTACTTC. Its protein is CASSRSGSSYEQYF. Variable domain in full (rest from reference TRBV19 and TRBJ2-7): DGGITQSPKYLFRKEGQNVTLSCEQNLNHDAMYWYRQDPGQGLRLIYYSQIVNDFQKGDIAEGYSVSREKKESFPLTVTSAQKNPTAFYLCASSRSGSSYEQYFGPGTRLTVT.